The 30 T cell receptor beta chains presented below share a single source sample, sequenced in a study of blood T cell repertoires in COVID-19. Some clones are missing from TCRdb's copy, which holds only in-frame ones; the method was immunoSEQ multiplex PCR. The sample carries about 110,000 clones, about two thirds recorded once. Specimen: peripheral blood. These receptors came from a human donor with acute or convalescent COVID-19. The donor label of this sample is uncertain.

CDR3 nucleotide sequence: TGTGCCACCAGCAGCGAGCTGGGGACTAGCGGGGCCACCCAGTACTTC. It specifies CATSSELGTSGATQYF. The chain carries TRBV15 and TRBJ2-5; 13 nucleotides agree with TRBD2. Germline assignment: CDR1 LNHNV and CDR2 YYDKDF (reference sequence). The CDR3 covers 16 residues. Germline trimming cut 3 bases from V and 8 bases from J; bases unmatched to any gene: 9. Full variable domain (missing parts from reference TRBV15 and TRBJ2-5): DAMVIQNPRYQVTQFGKPVTLSCSQTLNHNVMYWYQQKSSQAPKLLFHYYDKDFNNEADTPDNFQSRRPNTSFCFLDIRSPGLGDTAMYLCATSSELGTSGATQYFGPGTRLLVL.

This sequence joins TRBV11-2 and TRBJ1-2, with D hard to call. This CDR3 comprises 15 residues. Germline V gene lookup returns CDR1 SGHAT and CDR2 FQNNGV. The ends were cut back, 2 bases at V and 7 bases at J, with 17 bases in the middle. CDR3 nucleotides: TGTGCCAGCAGCTTAAGGGCAGCGGCACTTTTTGGCTACACCTTC. It codes for CASSLRAAALFGYTF.

This clone occurred a few times. This chain uses TRBV6-5 with TRBJ1-2, with TRBD1 matching 8 bases. The germline V gene encodes CDR1 MNHEY and CDR2 SVGAGI. The CDR3 contains 15 residues. V dropped 6 bases and J dropped 7; count of bases not matched to a gene: 13. The CDR3 protein is CASRAMTGDDSGYTF. The CDR3, as DNA: TGTGCCAGCAGAGCCATGACAGGGGATGACTCTGGCTACACCTTC.

The chain carries TRBV19 and TRBJ2-5; 7 nucleotides match TRBD1. Germline lookup yields CDR1 LNHDA and CDR2 SQIVND (reference sequence). The V segment lost 7 bases and the J segment 3 bases; nucleotides outside the gene matches: 5. This CDR3 region has 13 residues. In DNA form, the CDR3 reads TGTGCCAGTAAAACGGGGACAGAAGAGACCCAGTACTTC. This sequence encodes CASKTGTEETQYF.

The rearrangement joins TRBV27 to TRBJ2-5, with TRBD1 identical over 7 bases. The V segment lost 5 bases and the J segment 2 bases; nucleotides outside the gene matches: 8. The V gene's germline CDR1 is MNHEY and CDR2 SMNVEV (reference sequence). The CDR3 spans 15 residues. The CDR3 sequence is CASSGRDRWQETQYF. In DNA, the CDR3 is TGTGCCAGCAGTGGCCGGGACAGATGGCAAGAGACCCAGTACTTC.

The chain combines TRBV9 with TRBJ2-4, with 9 bases aligning to TRBD2. The CDR3 is 15 residues long. The V gene's germline CDR1 is SGDLS and CDR2 YYNGEE. After removal of 3 bases from V and 6 bases from J, the junction contained 7 bases not matched to a gene. CDR3 coding DNA: TGTGCCAGCAGCGCCTCCGGGACTAGCCTAAACATTCAGTACTTC. Residues: CASSASGTSLNIQYF.

A few counts support this clone. The V gene is TRBV13, the J gene TRBJ1-1, with D possibly TRBD1 on 5 matching bases. V lost 3 bases and J 1 base, leaving 6 bases between the germline ends. CDR3 length equals 13 residues. Germline assignment: CDR1 PRHDT and CDR2 FYEKMQ (reference sequence). The CDR3 DNA sequence: TGTGCCAGCAGCTTGCAGGGGAACACTGAAGCTTTCTTT. This encodes CASSLQGNTEAFF.

The chain couples TRBV18 to TRBJ1-2; no clear D. Per germline, CDR1 KGHSH and CDR2 LQKENI. Trimming cost V 3 bases and J 2 bases, with 13 bases left between them. CDR3 length equals 15 residues. CDR3 sequence reads: CASSPISSGNYGYTF. DNA for the CDR3: TGTGCCAGCTCACCGATCTCCTCGGGGAACTATGGCTACACCTTC. Filled out from reference TRBV18 and TRBJ1-2, the complete variable domain reads NAGVMQNPRHLVRRRGQEARLRCSPMKGHSHVYWYRQLPEEGLKFMVYLQKENIIDESGMPKERFSAEFPKEGPSILRIQQVVRGDSAAYFCASSPISSGNYGYTFGSGTRLTVV.

The rearrangement joins TRBV29-1 to TRBJ2-3; D is perhaps TRBD2 (5 bases). The germline gives CDR1 SQVTM, CDR2 ANQGSEA. The V and J ends lost 4 bases and 4 bases respectively, with 12 bases between them. The CDR3 has 13 amino acids. CDR3 sequence (DNA): TGCAGCGTTGGGGGAGCCCCCTCAGATACGCAGTATTTT. Its protein product is CSVGGAPSDTQYF.

The rearrangement joins TRBV12-5 to TRBJ1-5; D gene uncertain. Germline V lookup: CDR1 LGHNT, CDR2 FRNRAP. Trimming left V 4 bases short and J 0 bases short, with 7 bases between. The CDR3 consists of 14 residues. CDR3 coding DNA: TGTGCTAGTGGTTCGGGGAATAGCAATCAGCCCCAGCATTTT. Amino acid sequence: CASGSGNSNQPQHF. Full variable domain (outside the CDR3, taken from reference TRBV12-5 and TRBJ1-5): DARVTQTPRHKVTEMGQEVTMRCQPILGHNTVFWYRQTMMQGLELLAYFRNRAPLDDSGMPKDRFSAEMPDATLATLKIQPSEPRDSAVYFCASGSGNSNQPQHFGDGTRLSIL.

The chain combines TRBV24-1 with TRBJ2-1, with TRBD2 matching over 8 bases. The germline gives CDR1 KGHDR, CDR2 SFDVKD. The trim removed 11 bases at V and 6 bases at J, leaving 8 bases unmatched. The CDR3 has 13 amino acids. CDR3 DNA sequence: TGTGCCAGGGGGACTAGAACCCCCAATGAGCAGTTCTTC. Residues: CARGTRTPNEQFF.

The chain joins TRBV7-2 to TRBJ1-1; D might be TRBD1 (5 bases). V lost 0 bases, J lost 7 bases, and 12 bases lay in between. Germline CDR1 reads SGHTA; CDR2 reads FQGNSA. The CDR3 totals 14 residues. CDR3 sequence: CASSLARAAIEAFF. Written as DNA, the CDR3 is TGTGCCAGCAGCTTAGCCAGGGCCGCTATTGAAGCTTTCTTT.

V gene TRBV18 combines with J gene TRBJ2-2; the match to TRBD1 covers 10 bases. The CDR3 consists of 16 residues. J gave up 5 bases and V 0 bases, and 3 bases lay outside the gene matches. Germline V gene sequence: CDR1 KGHSH, CDR2 LQKENI. The CDR3 here is CASSPPGTGVTGELFF. CDR3 nucleotide sequence: TGTGCCAGCTCACCACCCGGGACAGGGGTGACCGGGGAGCTGTTTTTT.

A remark on this clone: Additional DNA sequences in this sample encode the identical CDR3. The rearrangement links TRBV27 to TRBJ2-1; D remains ambiguous. In germline, CDR1 is MNHEY, CDR2 SMNVEV (reference sequence). V was pared by 2 bases and J by 3 bases, with 5 bases between. CDR3 length: 13 amino acids. The CDR3 sequence is CASSLASYNEQFF. Written as DNA, the CDR3 is TGTGCCAGCAGTTTAGCTAGCTACAATGAGCAGTTCTTC.

This clone was detected a few times. The V gene is TRBV3-1 (or the pseudogene TRBV3-2), the J gene TRBJ1-1; D remains ambiguous. The ends were cut back, 1 base at V and 4 bases at J, with 10 bases in the middle. Germline CDR1 reads LGHDT; CDR2 reads YNNKEL (reference sequence). This CDR3 has 14 amino acids. This CDR3 reads CASSQVHGSTEAFF. In nucleotides, the CDR3 is TGTGCCAGCAGCCAAGTTCACGGTAGCACTGAAGCTTTCTTT.

This clone was detected a few times. The chain is built from TRBV30 and TRBJ1-4, with 7 positions matching TRBD1. CDR1 is GTSNPN and CDR2 is SVGIG in the germline V gene (reference sequence). This CDR3 contains 15 residues. J gave up 7 bases and V 0 bases, and 8 bases lay outside the gene matches. In nucleotides, the CDR3 is TGTGCCTGGAGTGTACGCGGGACAGTCGGTGAAAAACTGTTTTTT. This translates into CAWSVRGTVGEKLFF. The whole variable domain, remainder taken from reference TRBV30 and TRBJ1-4, is SQTIHQWPATLVQPVGSPLSLECTVEGTSNPNLYWYRQAAGRGLQLLFYSVGIGQISSEVPQNLSASRPQDRQFILSSKKLLLSDSGFYLCAWSVRGTVGEKLFFGSGTQLSVL.

The chain is built from TRBV19 and TRBJ1-5; D is ambiguous. The CDR3 consists of 13 residues. Trimming took off 4 bases at V and 4 bases at J, with 8 bases between the two ends. In germline, CDR1 is LNHDA, CDR2 SQIVND (reference sequence). Here the CDR3 DNA reads TGTGCCAGTAGTACCTCAGGTAATCAGCCCCAGCATTTT. Its protein product is CASSTSGNQPQHF.

This clone has a handful of counts. The chain uses TRBV19 and TRBJ1-3; D call uncertain. V was shortened by 3 bases and J by 7 bases, with 10 bases between the two germline ends. From germline, CDR1 is LNHDA and CDR2 SQIVND (reference sequence). The CDR3 consists of 13 residues. The CDR3 sequence: CASSIGGSNTIYF. Here the CDR3 DNA reads TGTGCCAGTAGTATCGGAGGGAGCAACACCATATATTTT.

V usage is TRBV6-5 and J usage is TRBJ1-5; D is unresolved. From germline, CDR1 is MNHEY and CDR2 SVGAGI. This CDR3 spans 14 amino acids. The V and J ends lost 10 bases and 7 bases respectively, with 20 bases between them. CDR3 DNA sequence: TGTGCCATCCATTCCCTCCGGGGAGGGCAGCCCCAGCATTTT. Its protein is CAIHSLRGGQPQHF.

The V gene is TRBV24-1, the J gene TRBJ1-2; D gene ambiguous. Between the trimmed V and J ends, which lost 3 bases and 4 bases, there was a span of 17 bases. Germline values: CDR1 KGHDR, CDR2 SFDVKD. The CDR3 extends over 16 amino acids. DNA of the CDR3: TGTGCCACCAGTGATCCTTCGGGGAAAGCGCCCTATGGCTACACCTTC. Its protein is CATSDPSGKAPYGYTF.

This clone showed up just a few times. This rearrangement joins TRBV6-5 to TRBJ1-2; 7 nucleotides align to TRBD1. The germline V gene has CDR1 MNHEY and CDR2 SVGAGI. The CDR3 has 14 residues. V lost 7 bases to trimming and J lost 3 bases; unmatched junction nucleotides: 8. For the CDR3, the DNA is TGTGCCAGCACCAAACAGGGGATCGACTATGGCTACACCTTC. Translation gives CASTKQGIDYGYTF.

The chain is built from TRBV12-3 or TRBV12-4 and TRBJ1-1; possibly TRBD1 for D (5 bases). V lost 2 bases to trimming and J lost 2 bases, with 6 bases between them. CDR3 length: 13 amino acids. As DNA, the CDR3 is TGTGCCAGCAGTTTACAGGGAAACACTGAAGCTTTCTTT. Translation gives CASSLQGNTEAFF.

This clone was seen only once. This rearrangement joins TRBV20-1 to TRBJ1-2, with a weak D call TRBD1 (5 bases). The germline V and J ends were trimmed by 3 bases and 8 bases, with 10 bases remaining between them. CDR1 DFQATT and CDR2 SNEGSKA come from the germline V gene (reference sequence). There are 11 residues in the CDR3. CDR3 in amino acids: CSARGEGGYTF. CDR3 DNA: TGCAGTGCTAGGGGGGAGGGAGGCTACACCTTC.

This rearrangement joins TRBV7-9 to TRBJ1-4; no firm D call. Germline values: CDR1 SEHNR, CDR2 FQNEAQ (reference sequence). The CDR3 loop spans 15 amino acids. The V gene lost 2 bases and the J gene lost 3 bases, with 10 bases spanning the gap. The CDR3 nucleotides are TGTGCCAGCAGCTTATCGGGTGTACCTAATGAAAAACTGTTTTTT. Encoded protein: CASSLSGVPNEKLFF. Filled out from reference TRBV7-9 and TRBJ1-4, the complete variable domain reads DTGVSQNPRHKITKRGQNVTFRCDPISEHNRLYWYRQTLGQGPEFLTYFQNEAQLEKSRLLSDRFSAERPKGSFSTLEIQRTEQGDSAMYLCASSLSGVPNEKLFFGSGTQLSVL.

This chain links TRBV27 with TRBJ1-1, with D hard to call. Germline values: CDR1 MNHEY, CDR2 SMNVEV (reference sequence). The V end was cut by 5 bases, the J end by 4 bases, with 14 bases between. This CDR3 region has 14 residues. The CDR3 bases are TGTGCCAGCAGTGACCGGGGAGGCAGCACTGAAGCTTTCTTT. This sequence encodes CASSDRGGSTEAFF.

The chain combines TRBV7-8 with TRBJ2-1; no reliable D call. This CDR3 comprises 13 residues. Germline CDR1 reads SGHVS; CDR2 reads FQNEAQ. Trimming removed 1 base at V and 5 bases at J, with 6 bases between. The CDR3: CASSLGRHNEQFF. The CDR3 region has the DNA TGTGCCAGCAGCTTAGGCAGGCACAATGAGCAGTTCTTC.

The chain has TRBV7-9 and TRBJ1-4; D call uncertain. The germline V and J ends were trimmed by 4 bases and 4 bases, with 10 bases remaining between them. CDR1 and CDR2 (germline): SEHNR, FQNEAQ (reference sequence). The CDR3 has 14 residues. The CDR3 region has the DNA TGTGCCAGCAGCTCCCAAGGACTTAATGAAAAACTGTTTTTT. It specifies CASSSQGLNEKLFF.

The chain combines TRBV5-1 with TRBJ1-2; D possibly corresponds to TRBD1 (6 bases). Per the germline V gene, CDR1 is SGHRS and CDR2 is YFSETQ. The CDR3 length is 13 residues. V shed 0 bases and J shed 5 bases, with 8 bases lying between them. The CDR3 region has the DNA TGCGCCAGCAGCTTGGACAGGGAATATGGCTACACCTTC. Translating it yields CASSLDREYGYTF.

This clone was counted a few times. This chain joins TRBV29-1 and TRBJ2-3, with 7 bases that match TRBD2. CDR1 is SQVTM and CDR2 is ANQGSEA in the germline V gene. CDR3 length: 13 residues. V lost 4 bases, J lost 2 bases, and 3 bases stayed unmatched. CDR3 sequence: CSVGRGNTDTQYF. The CDR3 DNA is TGCAGCGTTGGGCGGGGGAACACAGATACGCAGTATTTT.

V is TRBV4-2 and J is TRBJ2-3; 9 bases match TRBD2. The CDR3 runs to 17 residues. The V and J ends lost 4 bases and 0 bases, in that order; junction bases with no gene match: 8. Germline V gene lookup returns CDR1 LGHNA and CDR2 YNFKEQ. DNA of the CDR3: TGTGCCAGCAGCCTCCGGGCGGGGGGGACTAGCACAGATACGCAGTATTTT. It specifies CASSLRAGGTSTDTQYF.